This T cell receptor beta chain was identified in a study of PD-1 blockade in classical Hodgkin lymphoma. The germline V gene has CDR1 MNHNY and CDR2 SVGAGI (reference sequence). V shed 8 bases, J shed 6 bases, and the junction held 4 bases outside the gene matches. This CDR3 comprises 12 residues. About this clone: Other DNA sequences in the sample encode the same CDR3.

This sample's time point: cycle 4 day 1 (C4D1), after six to seven weeks of nivolumab. Relapse after autologous stem cell transplantation occurred in every patient, and brentuximab vedotin exposure varied. Data came from immunoSEQ multiplex PCR; TCRdb stores just in-frame clones and leaves some out. The table shows under 45,000 clones, with 65% to 70% occurring only once. This TCR derives from a human donor with classical Hodgkin lymphoma. Sequencing used peripheral blood mononuclear cells (PBMCs), obtained before the fourth cycle of nivolumab. The chain is built from TRBV6-6 and TRBJ1-5, with 7 bases identical to TRBD1. The DNA for the CDR3 is TGTGCCAGCCGACAGGGCGGTCAGCCCCAGCATTTT. Translated, it gives CASRQGGQPQHF.